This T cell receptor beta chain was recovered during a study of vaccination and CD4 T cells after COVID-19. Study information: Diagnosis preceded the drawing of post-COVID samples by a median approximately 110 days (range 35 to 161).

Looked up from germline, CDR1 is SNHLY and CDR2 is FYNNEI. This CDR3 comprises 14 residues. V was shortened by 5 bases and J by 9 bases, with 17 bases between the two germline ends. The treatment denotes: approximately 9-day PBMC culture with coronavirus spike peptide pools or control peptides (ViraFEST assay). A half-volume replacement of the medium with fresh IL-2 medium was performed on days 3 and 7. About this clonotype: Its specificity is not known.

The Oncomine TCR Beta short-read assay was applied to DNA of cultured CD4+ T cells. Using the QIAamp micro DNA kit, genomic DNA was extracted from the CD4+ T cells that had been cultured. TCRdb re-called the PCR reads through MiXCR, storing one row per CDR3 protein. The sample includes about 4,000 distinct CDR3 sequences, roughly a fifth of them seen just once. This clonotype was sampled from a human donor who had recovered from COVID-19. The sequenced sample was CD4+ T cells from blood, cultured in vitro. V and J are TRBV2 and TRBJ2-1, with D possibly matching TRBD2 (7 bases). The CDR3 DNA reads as TGTGCCAGCAGTTCCGGGGGGCTAGAAGGTGAGCAGTTCTTC. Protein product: CASSSGGLEGEQFF.